The clone carrying this T cell receptor beta chain was recorded only once. The antigen remains unidentified. As processed by the authors: Junction-only sequences produced by ImmunoSEQ had no quality scores, so filtering differed. The protocol was immunoSEQ multiplex PCR, while the TCRdb copy is restricted to in-frame clones and leaves out a portion. D and trimming come from the DNA, and the V and J calls and clone size come from that table. The sample consists of approximately 2.1 million clones, 85% to 95% of them appearing once. The ends were cut back, 5 bases at V and 8 bases at J, with 16 bases in the middle. CDR1 SGHVS and CDR2 FNYEAQ come from the germline V gene. The CDR3 runs 14 residues. This record comes from a study of shared clonotypes between healthy human individuals. Notes on the study in general: Only blood was sampled, and tissue TCR repertoires likely differ from blood ones. Although depth was large, rarefaction showed that sequencing of the sorted subsets was incomplete. Sharing across a handful of donors was seen in around 5% of naive CD4 clonotypes.

V usage is TRBV7-6 and J usage is TRBJ2-1; D is possibly TRBD1 or TRBD2 (5 bases each). The receptor's source is a man aged 18 to 29 in good health. Some clones in this sample may be carry-over from other donors' samples. The specimen sequenced was naive CD4+ T cells from PBMCs. Sample subset: CD45RA+ positively selected. This chain's CDR3 is CASSARDVQYEQFF. The CDR3 bases are TGTGCCAGCAGCGCCCGGGACGTTCAGTATGAGCAGTTCTTC.